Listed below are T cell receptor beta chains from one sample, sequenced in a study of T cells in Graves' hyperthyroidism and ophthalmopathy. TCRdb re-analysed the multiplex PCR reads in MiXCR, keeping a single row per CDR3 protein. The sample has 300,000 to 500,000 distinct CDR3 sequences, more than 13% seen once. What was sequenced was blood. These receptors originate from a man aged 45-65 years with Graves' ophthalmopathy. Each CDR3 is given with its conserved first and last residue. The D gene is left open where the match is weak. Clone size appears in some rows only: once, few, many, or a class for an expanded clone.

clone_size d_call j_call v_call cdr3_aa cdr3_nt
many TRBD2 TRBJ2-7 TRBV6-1 CASQIQIAGSGRHYEQYF TGTGCCAGCCAAATACAAATCGCGGGTAGCGGGAGACACTACGAGCAGTACTTC
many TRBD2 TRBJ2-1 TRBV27 CASTSGSWDEQFF TGTGCCAGCACTAGCGGGAGTTGGGATGAGCAGTTCTTC
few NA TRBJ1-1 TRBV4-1 CASSQDGASKAFF TGCGCCAGCAGCCAAGATGGGGCCAGCAAAGCTTTCTTT
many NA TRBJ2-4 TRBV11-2 CASSAEVERDIQYF TGTGCCAGCAGCGCAGAGGTAGAGCGGGACATTCAGTACTTC
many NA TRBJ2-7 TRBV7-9 CASSVSSGTLSYEQYF TGTGCCAGCAGCGTTAGCTCCGGGACACTCTCCTACGAGCAGTACTTC
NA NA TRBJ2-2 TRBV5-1 CASSLPGADTGELFF TGCGCCAGCAGCTTACCCGGGGCCGACACCGGGGAGCTGTTTTTT
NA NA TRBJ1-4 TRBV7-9 CASRAPGQGEKLFF TGTGCCAGCAGAGCTCCGGGGCAGGGTGAAAAACTGTTTTTT
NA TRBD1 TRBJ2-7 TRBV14 CASSHDRVYEQYF TGTGCCAGCAGCCACGACAGGGTCTACGAGCAGTACTTC
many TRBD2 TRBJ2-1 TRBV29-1 CRAESASGNDNEQFF TGCAGAGCAGAAAGCGCTAGCGGGAACGACAATGAGCAGTTCTTC
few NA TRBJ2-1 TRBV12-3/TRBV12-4 CASSLLVGGNNEQFF TGTGCCAGCAGTTTGTTGGTAGGGGGAAACAATGAGCAGTTCTTC
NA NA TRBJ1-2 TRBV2 CASSEGQARFGGYTF TGTGCCAGCAGTGAAGGTCAGGCACGCTTCGGTGGCTACACCTTC
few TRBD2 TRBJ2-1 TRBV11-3 CASSLVGLAGSNEQFF TGTGCCAGCAGCTTAGTGGGGCTAGCGGGTTCCAATGAGCAGTTCTTC
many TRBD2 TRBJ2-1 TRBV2 CASSEGLAGVEQFF TGTGCCAGCAGTGAAGGACTAGCGGGAGTTGAGCAGTTCTTC
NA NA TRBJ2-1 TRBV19 CASSMQGQGSYNEQFF TGTGCCAGTAGTATGCAGGGCCAGGGCTCCTACAATGAGCAGTTCTTC
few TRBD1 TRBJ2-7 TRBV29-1 CSVETGTAAYEQYF TGCAGCGTTGAAACCGGGACAGCGGCCTACGAGCAGTACTTC
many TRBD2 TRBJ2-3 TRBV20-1 CSAKTSESTDTQYF TGCAGTGCAAAGACTAGCGAGAGCACAGATACGCAGTATTTT
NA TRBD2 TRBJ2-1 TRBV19 CASSIGASGKAEQFF TGTGCCAGTAGTATAGGAGCTAGCGGGAAAGCTGAGCAGTTCTTC
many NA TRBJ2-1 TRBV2 CASSEALSGPVGNEQFF TGTGCCAGCAGTGAAGCGCTAAGCGGCCCTGTAGGGAATGAGCAGTTCTTC
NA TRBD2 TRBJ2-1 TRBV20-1 CSARGGASGRSFTNEQFF TGCAGTGCCAGGGGGGGGGCTAGCGGGAGGTCGTTCACTAATGAGCAGTTCTTC
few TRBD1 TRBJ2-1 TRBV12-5 CASATPGGYLNEQFF TGTGCTAGTGCCACGCCAGGGGGCTATTTGAATGAGCAGTTCTTC
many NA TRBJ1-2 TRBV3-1 CASSLNNPGLQGYTF TGTGCCAGCAGCCTAAACAATCCAGGGCTTCAGGGCTACACCTTC
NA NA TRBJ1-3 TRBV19 CASNGRPAASGNTIYF TGTGCCAGTAACGGCCGGCCGGCAGCCTCTGGAAACACCATATATTTT
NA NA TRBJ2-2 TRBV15 CATRSGGRRTGELFF TGTGCCACCAGAAGTGGGGGCAGGAGAACCGGGGAGCTGTTTTTT
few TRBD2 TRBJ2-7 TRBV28 CASSVLAGETREQYF TGTGCCAGCAGTGTACTAGCGGGAGAAACTCGGGAGCAGTACTTC
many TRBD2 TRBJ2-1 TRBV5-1 CASSPGTSGGGEQFF TGCGCCAGCAGCCCCGGGACTAGCGGCGGGGGTGAGCAGTTCTTC
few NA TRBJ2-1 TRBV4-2 CASSLSSGGEQFF TGTGCCAGCAGCCTCAGTAGCGGAGGCGAGCAGTTCTTC
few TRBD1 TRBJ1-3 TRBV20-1 CSARDRQGSGNTIYF TGCAGTGCTAGAGACAGACAGGGGTCTGGAAACACCATATATTTT
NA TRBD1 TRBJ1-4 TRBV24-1 CATSDSGTGRFNEKLFF TGTGCCACCAGTGATTCCGGGACAGGGAGATTTAATGAAAAACTGTTTTTT
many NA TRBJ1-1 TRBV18 CASSPPIAPRGTEAFF TGTGCCAGCTCACCACCGATCGCCCCTAGGGGCACTGAAGCTTTCTTT
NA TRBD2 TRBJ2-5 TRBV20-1 CSASLGLAGGMETQYF TGCAGTGCTAGTTTGGGACTAGCGGGAGGAATGGAGACCCAGTACTTC
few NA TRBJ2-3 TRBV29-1 CSVDDWGARTDTQYF TGCAGCGTCGACGACTGGGGGGCCAGGACAGATACGCAGTATTTT
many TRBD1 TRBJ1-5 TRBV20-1 CSASQGGGNQPQHF TGCAGTGCTAGTCAAGGGGGCGGCAATCAGCCCCAGCATTTT
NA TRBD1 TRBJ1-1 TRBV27 CASSLSTGYTEAFF TGTGCCAGCAGTTTGTCGACAGGGTACACTGAAGCTTTCTTT
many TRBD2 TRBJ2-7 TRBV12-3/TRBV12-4 CASSLNRLAGKGEQYF TGTGCCAGCAGTTTAAACCGGCTAGCGGGAAAGGGCGAGCAGTACTTC
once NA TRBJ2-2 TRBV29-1 CSVDERRNTGELFF TGCAGCGTTGATGAGCGGAGGAACACCGGGGAGCTGTTTTTT
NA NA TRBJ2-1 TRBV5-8 CAYTRNEQFF TGTGCCTATACCAGGAATGAGCAGTTCTTC
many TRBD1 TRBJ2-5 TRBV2 CASSEIPDRGRRYQETQYF TGTGCCAGCAGTGAAATTCCGGACAGGGGGCGCAGGTACCAAGAGACCCAGTACTTC
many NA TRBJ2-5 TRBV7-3 CASSSGQRGTQYF TGTGCCAGCAGCTCTGGCCAGCGAGGGACCCAGTACTTC
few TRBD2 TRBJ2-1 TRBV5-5 CASTSKGLAGGYSYNEQFF TGTGCCAGCACCTCTAAGGGACTAGCGGGAGGTTACTCCTACAATGAGCAGTTCTTC
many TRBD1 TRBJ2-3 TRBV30 CASSRTGGDTQYF TGTGCCTCGAGTCGGACAGGGGGTGATACGCAGTATTTT
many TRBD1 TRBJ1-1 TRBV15 CATRPGQVTTEAFF TGTGCCACCCGTCCGGGACAGGTTACCACTGAAGCTTTCTTT
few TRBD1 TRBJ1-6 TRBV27 CASSLSTGGNSPLHF TGTGCCAGCAGTTTATCTACAGGGGGTAATTCACCCCTCCACTTT
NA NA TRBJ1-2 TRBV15 CATSRDRGLDGYTF TGTGCCACCAGCAGAGACAGGGGATTGGATGGCTACACCTTC
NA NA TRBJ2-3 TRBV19 CASSIVPLSDTQYF TGTGCCAGTAGTATAGTGCCGCTTTCAGATACGCAGTATTTT
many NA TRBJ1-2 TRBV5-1 CASSLEPGSYGYTF TGCGCCAGCAGCTTGGAGCCGGGATCCTATGGCTACACCTTC
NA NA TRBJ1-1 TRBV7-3 CASSLTGQGEAFF TGTGCCAGCAGCTTAACAGGCCAGGGTGAAGCTTTCTTT
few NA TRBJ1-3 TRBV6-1 CASSEVPLGSRSGNTIYF TGTGCCAGCAGTGAAGTTCCGCTAGGCAGCCGCTCTGGAAACACCATATATTTT
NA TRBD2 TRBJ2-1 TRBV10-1 CASSESRLAGGPDEQFF TGCGCCAGCAGTGAGTCGAGACTAGCGGGAGGGCCGGATGAGCAGTTCTTC
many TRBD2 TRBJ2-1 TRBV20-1 CSARDFTSGHTYNEQFF TGCAGTGCTAGAGATTTTACTAGCGGGCACACCTACAATGAGCAGTTCTTC
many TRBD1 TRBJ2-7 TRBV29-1 CSATGGWTGEQYF TGCAGCGCAACAGGGGGGTGGACGGGCGAGCAGTACTTC
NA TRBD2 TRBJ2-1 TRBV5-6 CASSLVSSGEIPYNEQFF TGTGCCAGCAGCTTGGTTTCTAGCGGAGAAATACCATACAATGAGCAGTTCTTC
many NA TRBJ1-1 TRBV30 CAWMGLLWSEAFF TGTGCCTGGATGGGTCTCCTTTGGTCTGAAGCTTTCTTT
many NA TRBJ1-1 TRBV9 CASSVAPNTEAFF TGTGCCAGCAGCGTAGCGCCGAACACTGAAGCTTTCTTT
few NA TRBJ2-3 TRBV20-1 CSARDGSQTSDTQYF TGCAGTGCCCGGGACGGATCCCAAACTTCAGATACGCAGTATTTT
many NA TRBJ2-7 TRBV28 CASSLTGGRREQYF TGTGCCAGCAGTTTAACAGGTGGTAGACGGGAGCAGTACTTC
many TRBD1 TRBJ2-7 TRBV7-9 CASGLTGTGGWEQYF TGTGCCAGCGGGTTGACCGGGACAGGGGGCTGGGAGCAGTACTTC
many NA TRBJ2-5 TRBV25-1 CASSESGGVKETQYF TGTGCCAGCAGTGAATCCGGAGGGGTCAAAGAGACCCAGTACTTC
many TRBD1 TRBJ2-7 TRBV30 CAWSTGTGFNEQYF TGTGCCTGGAGTACCGGGACAGGGTTTAACGAGCAGTACTTC
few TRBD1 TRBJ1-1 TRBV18 CASSPVRNRGKGNTEAFF TGTGCCAGCTCACCGGTTCGTAACAGGGGTAAAGGGAACACTGAAGCTTTCTTT
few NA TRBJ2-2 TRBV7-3 CASADGDPNTGELFF TGTGCCAGTGCGGATGGGGACCCGAACACCGGGGAGCTGTTTTTT